The 18 T cell receptor beta chains listed next were all sequenced from one sample in a study of cytomegalovirus exposure and HLA in healthy donors. In the PCR, 60 Vbeta and 13 Jbeta primers were used. Libraries were prepared by immunoSEQ multiplex PCR; TCRdb keeps only in-frame clonotypes and omits some of them. The data contain some 150,000 clones, 60% to 85% of them singletons. Sequences were obtained from PBMCs. The receptor set was obtained from a female donor in good health and CMV-seronegative.

V is TRBV5-1 and J is TRBJ2-4; no firm D call. From germline, CDR1 is SGHRS and CDR2 YFSETQ. The CDR3 sequence is 14 residues long. V was trimmed by 5 bases and J by 0 bases, leaving 9 bases between them. The CDR3 sequence is CASSEQLAKNIQYF. The CDR3 region has the DNA TGCGCCAGCAGTGAACAGTTAGCCAAAAACATTCAGTACTTC.

The chain joins TRBV5-1 to TRBJ2-7, with 9 bases aligning to TRBD1. The length of the CDR3 is 15 residues. Per the germline V gene, CDR1 is SGHRS and CDR2 is YFSETQ. The ends lost 4 bases at V and 4 bases at J; junction bases unmatched: 9. CDR3 sequence (DNA): TGCGCCAGCAGCGTGGAACAGGGGGCAGGATACGAGCAGTACTTC. Translation gives CASSVEQGAGYEQYF.

The chain carries TRBV18 and TRBJ1-4; D remains unclear. The CDR3 loop spans 14 amino acids. Per germline, CDR1 KGHSH and CDR2 LQKENI. The V and J ends lost 6 bases and 8 bases respectively, with 16 bases between them. Written as DNA, the CDR3 is TGTGCCAGCTCTTCTGGAGGCCCTTACGAAAAACTGTTTTTT. It is translated as CASSSGGPYEKLFF.

This chain joins TRBV5-6 and TRBJ2-1; D ambiguous. This CDR3 region has 15 residues. V was trimmed by 0 bases and J by 4 bases, leaving 11 bases between them. Germline loops: CDR1 SGHDT, CDR2 YYEEEE. CDR3 bases: TGTGCCAGCAGCTTGGGAGCAACCATATACAATGAGCAGTTCTTC. This encodes CASSLGATIYNEQFF.

J is TRBJ1-2 and V is TRBV28; the match to TRBD1 covers 9 bases. The V gene end was trimmed by 6 bases and the J gene end by 4 bases; junction bases not matched to a gene: 12. Germline V gene sequence: CDR1 MDHEN, CDR2 SYDVKM. CDR3 length equals 16 residues. CDR3 residues: CASRPPGQGSTYGYTF. CDR3 in DNA: TGTGCCAGCAGGCCACCGGGACAGGGTAGCACCTATGGCTACACCTTC.

The CDR3 region has the DNA TGCGCCAGCAGTGAGAGCGGGAGGGGTAGGGCAGATACGCAGTATTTT. Translated: CASSESGRGRADTQYF. The chain carries TRBV10-1 and TRBJ2-3; 10 positions agree with TRBD2. The V gene's germline CDR1 is WNHNN and CDR2 SYGVQD (reference sequence). The CDR3 sequence is 16 residues long. V shed 2 bases and J 4 bases; nucleotides not matched to a gene: 6.

V usage is TRBV10-3 and J usage is TRBJ2-1; 9 bases map to TRBD1. J was trimmed by 7 bases and V by 3 bases; bases with no gene match: 7. CDR3 size: 15 residues. CDR1 is ENHRY, CDR2 SYGVKD, per germline. The CDR3 DNA reads as TGTGCCATCAGTGACCCGGGACAGGGTGTAAATGAGCAGTTCTTC. The encoded protein is CAISDPGQGVNEQFF.

The chain recombines TRBV5-1 with TRBJ2-5, with 12 bases aligning to TRBD2. V shed 1 base and J 4 bases; nucleotides not matched to a gene: 5. The CDR3 totals 16 residues. From germline, CDR1 is SGHRS and CDR2 YFSETQ. For the CDR3, the DNA is TGCGCCAGCAGCTTGCTAGCGGGAGGGGTTGGAGAGACCCAGTACTTC. Protein product: CASSLLAGGVGETQYF. Complete variable domain (other parts from reference TRBV5-1 and TRBJ2-5): KAGVTQTPRYLIKTRGQQVTLSCSPISGHRSVSWYQQTPGQGLQFLFEYFSETQRNKGNFPGRFSGRQFSNSRSEMNVSTLELGDSALYLCASSLLAGGVGETQYFGPGTRLLVL.

The gene calls are TRBV30 and TRBJ2-4; tentative D call: TRBD1 (6 bases). Trimming took 3 bases from V and 5 from J, leaving 17 bases between them. The CDR3 has 15 amino acids. CDR1 is GTSNPN, CDR2 SVGIG, per germline (reference sequence). CDR3 amino acids: CAWRPAGTPENIQYF. CDR3 nucleotide sequence: TGTGCCTGGAGGCCTGCCGGGACACCCGAAAACATTCAGTACTTC.

This rearrangement joins TRBV5-1 to TRBJ1-3, with TRBD1 as a possible D gene (5 bases). V was shortened by 5 bases and J by 4 bases, with 10 bases between the two germline ends. CDR1 is SGHRS and CDR2 is YFSETQ in the germline V gene. CDR3 length: 13 residues. CDR3 protein: CASRTDPGNTIYF. DNA for the CDR3: TGCGCCAGCAGGACAGATCCCGGAAACACCATATATTTT.

The genes are TRBV4-1 and TRBJ1-1, with no clear D. This CDR3 is 14 amino acids long. Deletions cut 2 bases from V and 4 bases from J, with 11 bases between. Germline values: CDR1 MGHRA, CDR2 YSYEKL. CDR3 protein: CASSQLGGSTEAFF. The CDR3 DNA follows: TGCGCCAGCAGCCAACTGGGTGGGAGCACTGAAGCTTTCTTT.

This rearrangement joins TRBV5-4 to TRBJ1-1; TRBD1 agrees at 8 bases. This CDR3 spans 16 amino acids. V trimming: 0 bases; J trimming: 0 bases; junction bases outside the gene matches: 4. Germline lookup yields CDR1 SGHNT and CDR2 YYREEE (reference sequence). CDR3 amino acids: CASSLARGRVNTEAFF. The CDR3 DNA is TGTGCCAGCAGCTTGGCCAGGGGGCGGGTGAACACTGAAGCTTTCTTT.

The chain is built from TRBV28 and TRBJ1-2, with TRBD1 identical over 7 bases. V gave up 5 bases and J gave up 4 bases; unmatched junction bases: 13. The CDR3 totals 16 residues. CDR1 is MDHEN and CDR2 is SYDVKM in the germline V gene. The CDR3 region is CASSDGPGGTTYGYTF. The CDR3 DNA is TGTGCCAGCAGTGACGGGCCAGGGGGTACTACCTATGGCTACACCTTC.

This clone was detected only a few times. This chain connects TRBV5-1 to TRBJ2-1, with 12 positions matching TRBD2. The germline gives CDR1 SGHRS, CDR2 YFSETQ. V dropped 4 bases and J dropped 2; count of bases not matched to a gene: 4. This CDR3 has 16 amino acids. The CDR3 reads CASSRTSGITYNEQFF. The CDR3 bases are TGCGCCAGCAGCAGGACTAGCGGGATTACCTACAATGAGCAGTTCTTC.

This clone was counted only a few times. Other DNA variants within this sample encode the same CDR3. The CDR3 protein is CASSPGRGDTEAFF. In DNA form, the CDR3 reads TGCGCCAGCAGCCCAGGGCGAGGCGACACTGAAGCTTTCTTT. The chain carries TRBV5-1 and TRBJ1-1; D is possibly TRBD1 (5 bases). In germline, CDR1 is SGHRS, CDR2 YFSETQ. Trimming pared 4 bases from V and 3 bases from J, leaving 13 bases between. The CDR3 totals 14 residues.

The rearrangement joins TRBV28 to TRBJ2-7; 7 nucleotides align to TRBD1. The V and J ends lost 6 bases and 3 bases, in that order; junction bases with no gene match: 11. Germline CDR1 is MDHEN and CDR2 is SYDVKM. This CDR3 comprises 15 residues. The CDR3 nucleotides are TGTGCCAGCAGCATGACAGGGTCGTCGTACTACGAGCAGTACTTC. Its protein is CASSMTGSSYYEQYF.

The chain recombines TRBV19 with TRBJ2-3; D unresolved. This CDR3 comprises 14 residues. V was cut by 3 bases and J by 5 bases, with 12 bases left in between. CDR1 and CDR2 (germline): LNHDA, SQIVND (reference sequence). The CDR3, as DNA: TGTGCCAGTAGTATGAGTGTCCTCCGAGATACGCAGTATTTT. Translating it yields CASSMSVLRDTQYF.

The chain uses TRBV29-1 and TRBJ2-3; 9 bases map to TRBD1. Germline CDR1 is SQVTM and CDR2 is ANQGSEA. J gave up 4 bases and V 4 bases, and 9 bases lay outside the gene matches. The length of the CDR3 is 15 residues. The CDR3, as DNA: TGCAGCGTTGGGCCGACAGGGGGTAGGGCAGATACGCAGTATTTT. Amino acid sequence: CSVGPTGGRADTQYF.